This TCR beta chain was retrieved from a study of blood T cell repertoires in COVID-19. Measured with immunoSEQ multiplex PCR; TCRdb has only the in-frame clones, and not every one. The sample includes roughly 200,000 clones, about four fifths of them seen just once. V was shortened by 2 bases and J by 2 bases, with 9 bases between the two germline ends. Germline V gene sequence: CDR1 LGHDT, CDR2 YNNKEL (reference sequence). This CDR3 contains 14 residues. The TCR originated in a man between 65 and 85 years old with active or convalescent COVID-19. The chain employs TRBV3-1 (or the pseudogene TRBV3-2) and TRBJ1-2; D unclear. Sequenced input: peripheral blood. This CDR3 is CASSQMTGNYGYTF. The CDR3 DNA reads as TGTGCCAGCAGCCAAATGACGGGAAACTATGGCTACACCTTC.